This entry describes one TCR beta chain. The data belong to a study of T cell changes during pregnancy in multiple sclerosis. CDR3 size: 14 residues. The ends lost 2 bases at V and 7 bases at J; junction bases unmatched: 1. Germline lookup yields CDR1 SGDLS and CDR2 YYNGEE. Assay used: immunoSEQ multiplex PCR; TCRdb lists only in-frame clones, some missing. The sample gives almost 55,000 clones, 90% of which show up once; roughly 3.2% is in the top ten. This chain uses TRBV9 with TRBJ1-6; 9 nucleotides agree with TRBD1. The source of this sequence is a female donor with multiple sclerosis, enrolled in a pregnancy study. This specimen was CD8+ T cells from peripheral blood mononuclear cells, taken before pregnancy. As DNA, the CDR3 is TGTGCCAGCAGCGTGGGGACAGGGAATTCACCCCTCCACTTT. Encoded protein: CASSVGTGNSPLHF.